The present entry profiles one T cell receptor (beta chain) with its context. What it binds is not known. The sample belongs to a study of T cell responses to AZD1222 COVID-19 vaccine. Notes on the study in general: Vaccine-related CD4 TCRs covered spike, predominating at 160-218 and 743-854.

The germline V gene encodes CDR1 SGHNT and CDR2 YENEEA. The length of the CDR3 is 13 residues. V lost 2 bases and J lost 5, with 7 bases in between. Measured with immunoSEQ multiplex PCR; TCRdb has only the in-frame clones, and not every one. The sample lists around 130,000 clones; roughly 94% were seen once. This sequence joins TRBV11-3 and TRBJ2-1; no firm D call. This receptor was obtained from an adult in good health. The sequences come from peripheral blood, collected on day 0 of AZD1222 vaccination. The CDR3: CASSLRVNNEQFF. DNA for the CDR3: TGTGCCAGCAGCTTAAGGGTGAACAATGAGCAGTTCTTC.